The 32 T cell receptor beta chains listed next were all sequenced from one sample in a study of blood T cell repertoires in COVID-19. The data were produced by immunoSEQ multiplex PCR, yet TCRdb's version contains in-frame clones alone and is incomplete. This sample has some 130,000 clones, with approximately 85% found just once. Material: peripheral blood. All receptors derive from a human donor in a cohort sampled during active COVID-19.

The chain links TRBV5-5 to TRBJ1-6; no firm D call. V was shortened by 4 bases and J by 8 bases, with 10 bases between the two germline ends. The CDR3 totals 13 residues. Germline loops: CDR1 SGHKS, CDR2 YYEKEE (reference sequence). The DNA for the CDR3 is TGTGCCAGCAGCCAATCAGTGGATTCACCCCTCCACTTT. Translation: CASSQSVDSPLHF.

This chain links TRBV4-1 with TRBJ2-1, with 10 bases matching TRBD2. The V gene's germline CDR1 is MGHRA and CDR2 YSYEKL. Unmatched junction bases numbered 7, after V lost 5 bases and J lost 6 bases. The CDR3 loop spans 15 amino acids. CDR3 coding DNA: TGCGCCAGCAGCGACGAGCGGGGGGGCCCCAATGAGCAGTTCTTC. Amino acids: CASSDERGGPNEQFF.

The chain carries TRBV7-8 and TRBJ1-6; D is undetermined. Germline V CDR1 and CDR2: SGHVS, FQNEAQ. This CDR3 spans 13 amino acids. V was clipped by 1 base and J by 8 bases, with 6 bases between them. In DNA form, the CDR3 reads TGTGCCAGCAGCTTAGTAGTGGATTCACCCCTCCACTTT. Translated, it gives CASSLVVDSPLHF.

The chain has TRBV6-6 and TRBJ1-2, with unresolved D. Germline CDR1 is MNHNY and CDR2 is SVGAGI (reference sequence). Trimming removed 5 bases from V and 3 bases from J, with 10 bases in between. The CDR3 extends over 13 amino acids. CDR3 amino acids: CASSLGVDYGYTF. The DNA for the CDR3 is TGTGCCAGCAGTCTCGGGGTGGACTATGGCTACACCTTC.

This chain connects TRBV4-1 to TRBJ2-3; weak D call: TRBD1 (5 bases). The V and J ends lost 3 bases and 2 bases respectively, with 9 bases between them. The CDR3 is made up of 14 amino acids. The germline V gene encodes CDR1 MGHRA and CDR2 YSYEKL. The CDR3 protein is CASSHDRHTDTQYF. CDR3 DNA: TGCGCCAGCAGCCACGACAGACACACAGATACGCAGTATTTT.

V gene TRBV27 combines with J gene TRBJ2-7; possible D gene TRBD1, 6 bases. The length of the CDR3 is 14 residues. V lost 6 bases, J lost 0 bases, and 12 bases lay in between. Germline V lookup: CDR1 MNHEY, CDR2 SMNVEV (reference sequence). The CDR3 coding sequence is TGTGCCAGCAGCCACAGGGAGTACTCCTACGAGCAGTACTTC. It is translated as CASSHREYSYEQYF.

The chain is built from TRBV5-4 and TRBJ1-4; D is uncertain. The CDR3 loop spans 16 amino acids. Germline CDR1 reads SGHNT; CDR2 reads YYREEE (reference sequence). The V and J ends lost 0 bases and 0 bases respectively, with 9 bases between them. Here the CDR3 DNA reads TGTGCCAGCAGCTTGGGGGCTGCCTCAACTAATGAAAAACTGTTTTTT. Its translation is CASSLGAASTNEKLFF.

V usage is TRBV15 and J usage is TRBJ1-5; 8 bases align to TRBD1. The CDR3 totals 14 residues. Germline values: CDR1 LNHNV, CDR2 YYDKDF (reference sequence). V shed 3 bases, J shed 7 bases, and the junction held 5 bases outside the gene matches. In nucleotides, the CDR3 is TGTGCCACCAGCAGTGGCCAGGGGGCCCAGCCCCAGCATTTT. Protein product: CATSSGQGAQPQHF.

This clone was detected only once. V is TRBV7-9 and J is TRBJ2-3; the D gene is possibly TRBD1 (6 bases). Trimming took off 0 bases at V and 2 bases at J, with 12 bases between the two ends. Germline lookup yields CDR1 SEHNR and CDR2 FQNEAQ (reference sequence). This CDR3 region has 16 residues. The CDR3 reads CASSLARQGNTDTQYF. DNA of the CDR3: TGTGCCAGCAGCTTAGCCCGGCAGGGGAACACAGATACGCAGTATTTT.

The chain has TRBV2 and TRBJ2-2; a weak D match, TRBD1 (5 bases). CDR3 length: 15 amino acids. Germline V gene data show CDR1 as SNHLY and CDR2 as FYNNEI. Trimming took 11 bases from V and 5 from J, leaving 21 bases between them. This chain's CDR3 is CAAMNGRVTTGELFF. The CDR3 DNA reads as TGTGCCGCAATGAATGGCAGGGTAACAACCGGGGAGCTGTTTTTT.

The chain joins TRBV6-5 to TRBJ1-6, with D possibly being TRBD1 (6 bases). The germline CDR1 and CDR2 sequences are MNHEY and SVGAGI. V was pared by 7 bases and J by 7 bases, with 14 bases between. This CDR3 is 14 amino acids long. The CDR3 DNA follows: TGTGCCAGCAACGGGGGGCGAGGGAATTCACCCCTCCACTTT. This codes for CASNGGRGNSPLHF.

This rearrangement joins TRBV7-4 to TRBJ1-2, with TRBD1 matching 7 bases. There are 18 residues in the CDR3. J gave up 3 bases and V 3 bases, and 16 bases lay outside the gene matches. Germline V CDR1 and CDR2: SGHVT, SQSDAQ. The DNA of the CDR3 is TGTGCCAGCAGCTTGCGTCGGACAGGCCGACATAGAGACTATGGCTACACCTTC. Protein sequence: CASSLRRTGRHRDYGYTF.

The V call is TRBV19, the J call TRBJ2-3, with D perhaps TRBD2 (6 bases). The CDR3 is made up of 14 amino acids. V lost 3 bases and J lost 2, with 9 bases in between. CDR1 is LNHDA, CDR2 SQIVND, per germline (reference sequence). DNA for the CDR3: TGTGCCAGTAGTATTCCGGGGGTCACAGATACGCAGTATTTT. Protein product: CASSIPGVTDTQYF.

This clone was counted a single time. The chain couples TRBV24-1 to TRBJ1-2; no definite D call. CDR3 length equals 12 residues. The germline V and J ends were trimmed by 3 bases and 1 base, with 2 bases remaining between them. Germline V gene data show CDR1 as KGHDR and CDR2 as SFDVKD. The CDR3 loop reads CATSDLNYGYTF. The CDR3 DNA follows: TGTGCCACCAGTGATCTTAACTATGGCTACACCTTC.

The chain combines TRBV6-2 or TRBV6-3 with TRBJ2-7; TRBD2 aligns across 10 bases. Germline loops: CDR1 MNHEY, CDR2 SVGEGT. There are 14 residues in the CDR3. V shed 5 bases, J shed 4 bases, and the junction held 5 bases outside the gene matches. Here the CDR3 DNA reads TGTGCCAGCAGTCGTAGCGGGGGGAAGTACGAGCAGTACTTC. Its translation: CASSRSGGKYEQYF.

CDR3 amino acids: CASTRQGMNTEAFF. Here the CDR3 DNA reads TGTGCCAGCACTCGACAGGGAATGAACACTGAAGCTTTCTTT. V usage is TRBV27 and J usage is TRBJ1-1, with 7 bases that match TRBD1. The CDR3 contains 14 residues. Trimming at V came to 7 bases and at J to 0 bases, leaving 5 bases not matched to a gene. CDR1 and CDR2 from the germline V gene are MNHEY and SMNVEV (reference sequence).

The V and J genes are TRBV6-6 and TRBJ1-2; no clear D gene. V dropped 0 bases and J dropped 7 bases, with 18 bases sitting between them. CDR3 length: 16 residues. Per the germline V gene, CDR1 is MNHNY and CDR2 is SVGAGI (reference sequence). CDR3 loop: CASSYSSGHIVSGYTF. In DNA form, the CDR3 reads TGTGCCAGCAGTTACTCGAGCGGGCATATTGTCTCTGGCTACACCTTC.

This clone showed up just once. The V gene is TRBV7-2, the J gene TRBJ1-1, with TRBD1 matching 7 bases. V shed 2 bases and J 6 bases; nucleotides not matched to a gene: 6. CDR1 and CDR2 (germline): SGHTA, FQGNSA. The CDR3 consists of 14 residues. CDR3 region: CASSLTTGASEAFF. The CDR3 coding sequence is TGTGCCAGCAGCTTAACAACAGGGGCTTCTGAAGCTTTCTTT.

The genes are TRBV5-1 and TRBJ2-1; 8 positions agree with TRBD2. V shed 2 bases and J 6 bases; nucleotides not matched to a gene: 10. The CDR3 is 16 residues long. Germline V gene lookup returns CDR1 SGHRS and CDR2 YFSETQ. This chain's CDR3 is CASSFDSGGRANEQFF. The CDR3 coding sequence is TGCGCCAGCAGCTTTGATTCGGGGGGGCGCGCCAATGAGCAGTTCTTC.

This clone has just a few counts. This chain links TRBV2 with TRBJ2-1, with 7 bases that match TRBD2. The V and J ends lost 6 bases and 8 bases, in that order; junction bases with no gene match: 10. Germline V CDR1 and CDR2: SNHLY, FYNNEI. The length of the CDR3 is 14 residues. The CDR3 DNA reads as TGTGCCAGCAGGCCGGGACTACTACACGATGAGCAGTTCTTC. Translation: CASRPGLLHDEQFF.

This clone was detected only once. The chain links TRBV7-2 to TRBJ2-7; the D gene is possibly TRBD1 (5 bases). V lost 4 bases and J 3 bases, leaving 10 bases between the germline ends. CDR3 size: 13 residues. Germline V gene data show CDR1 as SGHTA and CDR2 as FQGNSA. The CDR3 loop reads CASSSRTFYEQYF. The CDR3 bases are TGTGCCAGCAGCTCCAGGACATTCTACGAGCAGTACTTC.

The V gene is TRBV19, the J gene TRBJ1-1, with D tentatively TRBD1 (6 bases). V shed 8 bases and J shed 5 bases, with 15 bases lying between them. CDR1 is LNHDA and CDR2 is SQIVND in the germline V gene (reference sequence). CDR3 length: 13 residues. The CDR3: CASLTAGVTEAFF. CDR3 nucleotides: TGTGCCAGTTTAACCGCAGGGGTTACTGAAGCTTTCTTT.

This clone has only a few counts. The chain links TRBV7-9 to TRBJ2-2; D might be TRBD2 (7 bases). Germline V gene data show CDR1 as SEHNR and CDR2 as FQNEAQ (reference sequence). The CDR3 is 17 amino acids. Trimming took 1 base from V and 4 from J, leaving 16 bases between them. CDR3 nucleotide sequence: TGTGCCAGCAGCTTAGTCGGGGGGCGCAGGGGCACCGGGGAGCTGTTTTTT. This gives the protein CASSLVGGRRGTGELFF.

The chain is built from TRBV5-1 and TRBJ2-1; 7 nucleotides line up with TRBD2. Germline trimming cut 4 bases from V and 6 bases from J; bases unmatched to any gene: 7. Germline-derived CDR1 and CDR2 are SGHRS and YFSETQ. The CDR3 runs to 14 residues. This CDR3 reads CASSPPGLRNEQFF. The CDR3 nucleotides are TGCGCCAGCAGCCCGCCGGGACTACGCAATGAGCAGTTCTTC.

The rearrangement links TRBV30 to TRBJ1-4; a weak D match, TRBD1 (5 bases). V was trimmed by 5 bases and J by 0 bases, leaving 13 bases between them. CDR1 and CDR2 (germline): GTSNPN, SVGIG (reference sequence). The CDR3 is made up of 15 amino acids. CDR3 region: CAWDQDKTTNEKLFF. CDR3 DNA sequence: TGTGCCTGGGACCAGGACAAAACAACTAATGAAAAACTGTTTTTT. The full variable domain, its missing parts supplied by reference TRBV30 and TRBJ1-4, is SQTIHQWPATLVQPVGSPLSLECTVEGTSNPNLYWYRQAAGRGLQLLFYSVGIGQISSEVPQNLSASRPQDRQFILSSKKLLLSDSGFYLCAWDQDKTTNEKLFFGSGTQLSVL.

The V gene is TRBV30, the J gene TRBJ2-5; D call uncertain. Germline CDR1 and CDR2: GTSNPN and SVGIG (reference sequence). Deletions cut 2 bases from V and 7 bases from J, with 17 bases between. CDR3 length equals 14 residues. The CDR3 coding sequence is TGTGCCTGGAGTTCCAATCTCTTCGGAGCGACCCAGTACTTC. It yields the protein CAWSSNLFGATQYF.

DNA of the CDR3: TGTGCCAGCAGACGACTAGCGGGGGGACTAGATACGCAGTATTTT. Translated, it gives CASRRLAGGLDTQYF. The chain couples TRBV27 to TRBJ2-3; 13 nucleotides align to TRBD2. The CDR3 length is 15 residues. The V segment lost 6 bases and the J segment 5 bases; nucleotides outside the gene matches: 5. CDR1 is MNHEY and CDR2 is SMNVEV in the germline V gene (reference sequence).

The chain links TRBV5-4 to TRBJ1-2, with D perhaps TRBD1 (5 bases). The V gene's germline CDR1 is SGHNT and CDR2 YYREEE (reference sequence). The ends were cut back, 1 base at V and 4 bases at J, with 11 bases in the middle. The CDR3 extends over 14 amino acids. The CDR3 spells CASSLKGEGYGYTF. For the CDR3, the DNA is TGTGCCAGCAGCTTGAAAGGGGAGGGCTATGGCTACACCTTC.

The chain couples TRBV3-1 (or the pseudogene TRBV3-2) to TRBJ2-2; D remains unclear. Germline-derived CDR1 and CDR2 are LGHDT and YNNKEL (reference sequence). Trimming took 2 bases from V and 4 from J, leaving 11 bases between them. The CDR3 has 15 amino acids. The CDR3, as DNA: TGTGCCAGCAGCCAATGGCCCTCGGGCACCGGGGAGCTGTTTTTT. Its translation: CASSQWPSGTGELFF.

This sequence joins TRBV7-6 and TRBJ2-1; unclear D gene. From germline, CDR1 is SGHVS and CDR2 FNYEAQ. The CDR3 runs to 15 residues. V was cut by 4 bases and J by 5 bases, with 15 bases left in between. The CDR3 bases are TGTGCCAGCAGCTCCCCTGGTTCAGTTGACAATGAGCAGTTCTTC. Its protein product is CASSSPGSVDNEQFF.

The V call is TRBV11-3, the J call TRBJ2-2; possibly TRBD1 for D (6 bases). The germline CDR1 and CDR2 sequences are SGHNT and YENEEA. Trimming cost V 1 base and J 14 bases, with 17 bases left between them. This CDR3 region has 14 residues. CDR3 sequence: CASSLGIQGSELFF. CDR3 DNA: TGTGCCAGCAGCTTAGGAATACAGGGCTCGGAACTGTTTTTT.

This clone was recorded a few times. The V call is TRBV9, the J call TRBJ2-7; 9 bases match TRBD1. CDR3 length: 14 residues. The germline CDR1 and CDR2 sequences are SGDLS and YYNGEE. The trim removed 2 bases at V and 3 bases at J, leaving 3 bases unmatched. CDR3 coding DNA: TGTGCCAGCAGCGTCGGGACAGGGAACTACGAGCAGTACTTC. Translated: CASSVGTGNYEQYF.